This T cell receptor beta chain was sequenced for a study of graft-versus-host responses after intestinal transplantation (dated by TCRdb to about 2021). Background on the whole study: The transplants that recipients received were multivisceral, liver-intestinal, or isolated intestinal. Anti-thymocyte globulin induction was given to all recipients, followed by maintenance tacrolimus and steroids for two to four years. After intestinal transplantation, graft-versus-host and host-versus-graft alloreactive T cell clones in the graft, circulation and bone marrow were tracked using bulk TCR-beta CDR3 sequencing. Alloreactive clones were identified by sequencing pre-transplant mixed lymphocyte reaction products and comparing these products with unstimulated pre-transplant donor and recipient T cells. A cohort of about 25 intestinal transplant recipients, including one retransplant, was enrolled, and a few patients lacking pretransplant specimens were excluded. Donor T cell macrochimerism was defined as a peak of at least 4% donor T cells among recipient peripheral blood mononuclear cells. Rather than being sequenced by the commercial service, samples from a few later patients were sequenced in-house on an Illumina MiSeq and processed with MiXCR.

The CDR3 measures 13 amino acids from cysteine to phenylalanine. This entry keeps only the CDR3 DNA: 39 bases, framed from base 1. V is reduced by 1 base and J by 1 base, leaving a spacing of 4 bases between them. Reading the germline V gene gives CDR1 MNHEY and CDR2 SVGAGI. Broader findings and caveats from the paper: GvH clones turned up in recipient bone marrow, with some appearing earlier in ileal mucosa or blood, a pattern consistent with an intestinal mucosal origin. Early after transplant, declines in HvG clones were associated with peak levels of circulating GvH clones. Conclusions were limited by the relatively low number and heterogeneity of intestinal transplant patients. Patients with donor T cell macrochimerism had high GvH to HvG T cell clonal ratios in their allografts.

The library relied on the immunoSEQ multiplex PCR assay. For most patients, genomic DNA was isolated with the Qiagen DNeasy Blood and Tissue Kit and sent frozen to Adaptive Biotechnologies for TCR sequencing. Adaptive Biotechnologies carried out high-throughput TCR-beta CDR3 sequencing of genomic DNA for most patients. The authors' pipeline ran thus. Adaptive's ImmunoSEQ software supplied the TCR sequencing data for more than 15 patients, while MiXCR and VDJtools were used to process a few other patients. To correct CD4 versus CD8 sorting errors, sequences present in both subsets at a frequency ratio below 5:1 were removed. CDR3 nucleotide sequences shared by donor and recipient were removed because the origin of these sequences could not be assigned. To count as alloreactive, a clone needed at least 2-fold expansion over unstimulated cells and a minimum CFSE-low frequency of 0.002% (template counts) or 0.001% (read counts). Clones detected in sequenced pre-transplant spleen, lymph node, or MLR CFSE-low populations of the donor or recipient were defined as mappable. Cumulative frequency of alloreactive clones was calculated as a percentage of all sequences weighted by copy number. Sourced from immuneACCESS, this table was stored by TCRdb with only in-frame sequences that have V and J called. A share of the clones is absent; for the studies checked, an unresolved V gene accounts for under half, and the remainder has no known explanation. V and J calls and clone size are copied from that table; D and trimming were computed from the DNA. This sample is represented by around 100,000 clones; under 95% of them were singletons. More than 0.95% of the sample belongs to the ten largest clones.

The time point label for this specimen denotes: cells obtained before transplantation from donor or recipient. CD3+CD4+ and CD3+CD8+ populations were FACS-sorted from unstimulated pre-transplant donor and recipient cells taken from spleen or lymph nodes. For this clone: Its binding antigen is unknown. No clone much larger than this one lies a single base away; base qualities are absent.

Rearrangement joined TRBV6-5 to TRBJ1-1, with no D gene named confidently. The source was unstimulated CD8+ T cells sorted from spleen or lymph node cells, collected before intestinal transplant. The clonotype was recovered from a human donor who received an intestinal transplant. The nucleotide sequence reads as follows: TGTGCCAGCAGTTACTTTGGGAACACTGAAGCTTTCTTT. Translated, it reads CASSYFGNTEAFF.